This T cell receptor beta chain was retrieved from a study of cytomegalovirus exposure and HLA in healthy donors. Both 60 Vbeta primers and 13 Jbeta primers went into the PCR. Data came from immunoSEQ multiplex PCR; TCRdb stores just in-frame clones and leaves some out. The sample shows approximately 140,000 clones, approximately 80% of them seen only once. Overall study results and limits: Despite most TCR sequences being rare, some public TCRs occurred in many donors. The listing of fewer than 200 TCR beta chains classed them as cytomegalovirus-associated. HLA-A and HLA-B allele assignments for most subjects were reportedly predicted accurately using TCR beta sequences. Associated with HLA alleles at 0.05 false discovery rate in a later analysis were some 18,000 TCR beta sequences.

This CDR3 region has 15 residues. With 1 base removed from V and 9 bases from J, the gap between germline ends came to 17 bases. Germline CDR1 is SGHKS and CDR2 is YYEKEE (reference sequence). Regarding this clone: Its antigen is as yet unknown.

V is TRBV5-5 and J is TRBJ2-1; no clear D. The clonotype originates from a man aged 40-50 years in good health and CMV-seropositive. Material: PBMCs. This CDR3 reads CASSLHRNLFVEQFF. The CDR3 nucleotides are TGTGCCAGCAGCTTGCACAGAAATTTGTTCGTTGAGCAGTTCTTC.